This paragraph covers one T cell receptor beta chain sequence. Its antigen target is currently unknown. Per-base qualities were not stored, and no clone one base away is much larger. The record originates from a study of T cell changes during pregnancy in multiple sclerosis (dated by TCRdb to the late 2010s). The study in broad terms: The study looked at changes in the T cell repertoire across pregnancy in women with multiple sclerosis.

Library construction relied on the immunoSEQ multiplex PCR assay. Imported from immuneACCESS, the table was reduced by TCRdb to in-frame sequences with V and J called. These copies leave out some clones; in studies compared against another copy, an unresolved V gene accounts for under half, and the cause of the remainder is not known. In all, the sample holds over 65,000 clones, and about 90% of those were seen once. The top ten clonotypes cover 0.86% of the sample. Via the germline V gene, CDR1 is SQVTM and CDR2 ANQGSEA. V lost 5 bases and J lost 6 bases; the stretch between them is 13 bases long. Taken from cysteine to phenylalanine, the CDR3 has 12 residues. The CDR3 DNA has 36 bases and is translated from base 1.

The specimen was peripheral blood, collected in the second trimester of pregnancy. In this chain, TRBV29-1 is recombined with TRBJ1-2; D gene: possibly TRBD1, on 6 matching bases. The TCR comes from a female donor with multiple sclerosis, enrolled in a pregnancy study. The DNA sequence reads TGCAGCGTTAACAGGGAAATAGATGGCTACACCTTC. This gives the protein CSVNREIDGYTF.